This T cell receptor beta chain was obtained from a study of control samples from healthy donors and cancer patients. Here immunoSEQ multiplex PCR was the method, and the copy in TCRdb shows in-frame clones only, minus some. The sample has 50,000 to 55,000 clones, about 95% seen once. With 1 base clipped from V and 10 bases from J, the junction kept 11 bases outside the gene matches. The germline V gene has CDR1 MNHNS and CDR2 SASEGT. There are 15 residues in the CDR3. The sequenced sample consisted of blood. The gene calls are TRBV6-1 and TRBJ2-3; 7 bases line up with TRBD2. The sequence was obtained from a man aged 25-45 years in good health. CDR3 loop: CASSEEEASGQAQYF. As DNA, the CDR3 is TGTGCCAGCAGTGAAGAGGAGGCTAGCGGTCAGGCGCAGTATTTT.